Following are 7 T cell receptor beta chains from one sample sequenced in a study of CD8 T cells in ankylosing spondylitis. Using its own MiXCR run on the 5' RACE reads, TCRdb lists one record per CDR3 protein. The sample has some 140,000 distinct CDR3 sequences; 7% to 9% are singletons. Source material: synovial fluid, either unsorted or a sorted T cell fraction (not recorded which). The receptor source for this set is a male donor with ankylosing spondylitis.

CDR3 coding DNA: TGCAGTGCTAGGGCGGTGGAGTTGGCGTACAATGAGCAGTTCTTC. Translated: CSARAVELAYNEQFF. The genes are TRBV20-1 and TRBJ2-1; no firm D call. Germline values: CDR1 DFQATT, CDR2 SNEGSKA (reference sequence). V was pared by 3 bases and J by 4 bases, with 16 bases between. CDR3 length equals 15 residues.

V is TRBV24-1 and J is TRBJ2-4, with D possibly TRBD1 on 6 matching bases. This CDR3 has 17 amino acids. The germline V and J ends were trimmed by 3 bases and 2 bases, with 16 bases remaining between them. CDR1 is KGHDR, CDR2 SFDVKD, per germline. The CDR3 protein is CATSDLLGTGTKNIQYF. The CDR3 DNA follows: TGTGCCACCAGTGATCTTCTGGGAACAGGGACCAAAAACATTCAGTACTTC.

Ten or more counts support this clonotype. V is TRBV6-1 and J is TRBJ1-2; D possibly corresponds to TRBD1 (6 bases). Germline values: CDR1 MNHNS, CDR2 SASEGT. The CDR3 extends over 13 amino acids. Trimming pared 5 bases from V and 1 base from J, leaving 8 bases between. The chain's CDR3 is CASSRQDNYGYTF. The CDR3 DNA reads as TGTGCCAGCAGTAGACAGGATAACTATGGCTACACCTTC.

Regarding this clonotype: Given a much more abundant clone one base away, this may be a read error. The chain recombines TRBV7-9 with TRBJ2-1; 8 bases match TRBD2. The V and J ends lost 6 bases and 6 bases, in that order; junction bases with no gene match: 10. CDR1 and CDR2 from the germline V gene are SEHNR and FQNEAQ (reference sequence). This CDR3 region has 15 residues. The CDR3 region has the DNA TGTGCCAGCAGGCGGGGAGCGGGAGACCGCAATGAGCAGTTCTTC. Amino acids: CASRRGAGDRNEQFF. The full variable domain, completed using reference TRBV7-9 and TRBJ2-1, is DTGVSQNPRHKITKRGQNVTFRCDPISEHNRLYWYRQTLGQGPEFLTYFQNEAQLEKSRLLSDRFSAERPKGSFSTLEIQRTEQGDSAMYLCASRRGAGDRNEQFFGPGTRLTVL.

There are many counts of this clonotype. The rearrangement uses TRBV6-1 and TRBJ2-1, with D possibly being TRBD1 (5 bases). Germline V lookup: CDR1 MNHNS, CDR2 SASEGT. CDR3 length: 15 residues. Deletions cut 5 bases from V and 1 base from J, with 12 bases between. The CDR3 sequence is CASSKGLRSYNEQFF. CDR3 DNA: TGTGCCAGCAGTAAGGGGTTAAGGTCCTACAATGAGCAGTTCTTC.

The chain joins TRBV7-9 to TRBJ2-5; no reliable D call. Germline lookup yields CDR1 SEHNR and CDR2 FQNEAQ (reference sequence). The CDR3 runs 13 residues. V lost 0 bases and J 4 bases, leaving 6 bases between the germline ends. The DNA of the CDR3 is TGTGCCAGCAGCTTAGCAGGGATAGAGACCCAGTACTTC. Translating gives CASSLAGIETQYF.

In this sample, this clonotype turned up a few times. The rearrangement uses TRBV28 and TRBJ2-1; D might be TRBD1 (5 bases). CDR1 is MDHEN, CDR2 SYDVKM, per germline. The V gene lost 4 bases and the J gene lost 9 bases, with 13 bases spanning the gap. This CDR3 region has 13 residues. The CDR3 DNA reads as TGTGCCAGCAGTTCGGGCAGGGATCGTGAGCAGTTCTTC. Amino acid sequence: CASSSGRDREQFF.